This is a list of T cell receptor beta chains from one sample in a study of T cell changes during pregnancy in multiple sclerosis. Generated by immunoSEQ multiplex PCR, the TCRdb table keeps only in-frame clones and is missing some. The table shows 40,000 to 55,000 clones, with approximately 87% occurring only once. The sample in question was peripheral blood, obtained in the first trimester of pregnancy. The receptor set was obtained from a female donor in good health, enrolled as a control in a pregnancy study. Each CDR3 is given with its conserved first and last residue. The D gene is left open where the match is weak. The listing skips clone size in some rows; elsewhere it reads once, few, many or a size class.

D	V	size	J	CDR3	DNA
.	TRBV5-1	.	TRBJ1-1	CASSFGENTEAFF	TGCGCCAGCAGCTTCGGGGAGAACACTGAAGCTTTCTTT
TRBD1	TRBV5-1	few	TRBJ1-1	CASSGTENTEAFF	TGCGCCAGCAGCGGGACAGAGAACACTGAAGCTTTCTTT
.	TRBV18	.	TRBJ2-5	CASSPVNSVQETQYF	TGTGCCAGCTCACCGGTGAATAGCGTACAAGAGACCCAGTACTTC
.	TRBV28	.	TRBJ2-1	CASSLVLSSAYNEQFF	TGTGCCAGCAGTTTAGTCCTTTCTTCTGCCTACAATGAGCAGTTCTTC
.	TRBV6-5	.	TRBJ1-1	CASSQGMKTEAFF	TGTGCCAGCAGCCAGGGGATGAAGACTGAAGCTTTCTTT
.	TRBV28	.	TRBJ1-2	CASCPVAEDGYTF	TGTGCCAGCTGCCCCGTGGCGGAGGATGGCTACACCTTC
.	TRBV30	.	TRBJ2-1	CARSGGGRDNEQFF	TGTGCCCGGTCGGGTGGCGGAAGAGACAATGAGCAGTTCTTC
TRBD1	TRBV9	.	TRBJ2-5	CASSASNNDRGRGQETQYF	TGTGCCAGCAGCGCCTCAAATAACGACAGGGGCCGAGGCCAAGAGACCCAGTACTTC
.	TRBV5-1	.	TRBJ1-3	CASSLGDNGNTIYF	TGCGCCAGCAGCCTCGGGGACAACGGAAACACCATATATTTT
.	TRBV6-5	.	TRBJ2-6	CASAGSDAGANVLTF	TGTGCCAGCGCGGGATCCGACGCTGGGGCCAACGTCCTGACTTTC
TRBD2	TRBV4-2	once	TRBJ2-1	CASSQGGLAGDARTKFF	TGTGCCAGCAGCCAAGGGGGACTAGCGGGAGATGCGCGCACTAAGTTCTTC
.	TRBV11-2	.	TRBJ2-5	CASSLVIRGETETQYF	TGTGCCAGCAGCTTAGTAATACGGGGAGAGACAGAGACCCAGTACTTC
TRBD2	TRBV4-2	.	TRBJ2-5	CASSQAGLAGGGETQYF	TGTGCCAGCAGCCAAGCTGGTCTAGCGGGGGGAGGGGAGACCCAGTACTTC
TRBD1	TRBV5-4	.	TRBJ1-2	CASSREQGANHGYTF	TGTGCCAGCAGTCGCGAACAGGGGGCAAATCACGGCTACACCTTC
.	TRBV4-3	.	TRBJ1-2	CASSQATNYGYTF	TGCGCCAGCAGCCAAGCGACAAACTATGGCTACACCTTC
.	TRBV6-5	.	TRBJ1-3	CASSYRGAGNTIYF	TGTGCCAGCAGTTACAGGGGTGCAGGAAACACCATATATTTT
.	TRBV2	once	TRBJ2-5	CASSGWEAAQETQYF	TGTGCCAGCAGTGGATGGGAGGCAGCACAAGAGACCCAGTACTTC
.	TRBV5-1	.	TRBJ2-1	CASSLDPNPGNEQFF	TGCGCCAGCAGCTTGGACCCTAATCCAGGAAATGAGCAGTTCTTC
.	TRBV6-4	.	TRBJ2-3	CASSAGETDTQYF	TGTGCCAGCAGTGCGGGAGAGACAGATACGCAGTATTTT
TRBD2	TRBV7-2	.	TRBJ2-3	CASSPREAGGRKQYF	TGTGCCAGCAGCCCTCGGGAAGCGGGGGGGAGGAAGCAGTATTTT
TRBD2	TRBV9	.	TRBJ2-1	CASSGIQRGGYNEQFF	TGTGCCAGCAGCGGAATCCAGCGGGGGGGGTACAATGAGCAGTTCTTC
.	TRBV25-1	.	TRBJ1-2	CASSVKGTDRPYGYTF	TGTGCCAGCAGTGTAAAGGGAACTGACAGACCCTATGGCTACACCTTC
TRBD1	TRBV27	once	TRBJ1-1	CASNRQGAGNTEAFF	TGTGCCAGCAACCGGCAGGGGGCCGGGAACACTGAAGCTTTCTTT
.	TRBV21-1	.	TRBJ1-2	CASSHRSGDGYTF	TGTGCCAGCAGCCACAGGAGTGGTGATGGCTACACCTTC
.	TRBV4-3	.	TRBJ2-3	CASSQDRLDSSTDTQYF	TGCGCCAGCAGCCAAGATCGGCTAGATTCTAGCACAGATACGCAGTATTTT
TRBD1	TRBV30	.	TRBJ1-1	CAWEQAGGSLDFF	TGTGCCTGGGAACAGGCAGGGGGCAGTTTGGATTTCTTT
.	TRBV5-1	.	TRBJ2-5	CASSREVQETQYF	TGCGCCAGCAGCAGAGAGGTTCAAGAGACCCAGTACTTC
.	TRBV9	.	TRBJ1-2	CASSVEAGVSYGYTF	TGTGCCAGCAGCGTAGAAGCAGGGGTGAGCTATGGCTACACCTTC
.	TRBV11-2	.	TRBJ1-1	CASTSWEVNTEAFF	TGTGCCAGCACCTCTTGGGAGGTGAACACTGAAGCTTTCTTT
.	TRBV10-3	.	TRBJ2-5	CAISGEAGGGETQYF	TGTGCCATCAGTGGGGAAGCTGGAGGAGGCGAGACCCAGTACTTC
.	TRBV11-2	.	TRBJ2-5	CASSLWRTETQYF	TGTGCCAGCAGTCTATGGAGGACAGAGACCCAGTACTTC
.	TRBV6-5	.	TRBJ1-2	CASRGGGIGYGYTF	TGTGCCAGCAGGGGGGGAGGGATTGGATATGGCTACACCTTC
.	TRBV10-3	.	TRBJ1-1	CAISESGSPEAFF	TGTGCCATCAGTGAGTCAGGGAGCCCTGAAGCTTTCTTT
.	TRBV28	.	TRBJ2-7	CASSFSGRFSSYEQYF	TGTGCCAGCAGTTTTAGTGGTCGATTTAGTTCCTACGAGCAGTACTTC
.	TRBV11-2	once	TRBJ2-2	CASSQGQGELFF	TGTGCCAGCAGCCAAGGACAGGGGGAGCTGTTTTTT
TRBD2	TRBV19	few	TRBJ2-1	CASSMPQTRLAGGPVAYNEQFF	TGTGCCAGTAGTATGCCCCAAACCCGACTAGCGGGGGGGCCTGTTGCCTACAATGAGCAGTTCTTC
.	TRBV9	.	TRBJ2-7	CASSVNPGHIYEQYF	TGTGCCAGCAGCGTAAATCCGGGACATATCTACGAGCAGTACTTC
TRBD2	TRBV30	.	TRBJ2-5	CAWSGLAQETQYF	TGTGCCTGGAGTGGACTAGCCCAAGAGACCCAGTACTTC
TRBD2	TRBV4-2	.	TRBJ2-1	CASSQLTSDYNEQFF	TGTGCCAGCAGCCAACTAACTAGCGACTACAATGAGCAGTTCTTC
.	TRBV13	.	TRBJ1-2	CASSLGRVNYGYTF	TGTGCCAGCAGCTTAGGACGCGTTAACTATGGCTACACCTTC
.	TRBV28	.	TRBJ1-2	CASNPGVGYYGYTF	TGTGCCAGCAACCCAGGGGTGGGATACTATGGCTACACCTTC
TRBD1	TRBV7-9	.	TRBJ1-2	CASSRTGEGYGYTF	TGTGCCAGCAGCCGGACAGGCGAAGGCTATGGCTACACCTTC
TRBD2	TRBV28	.	TRBJ2-3	CASSLVLAGGADTQYF	TGTGCCAGCAGTTTGGTTCTAGCGGGGGGAGCAGATACGCAGTATTTT
.	TRBV9	.	TRBJ2-7	CASSEQLSGREPSLPYEQYF	TGTGCCAGCAGCGAACAACTTTCCGGACGGGAACCTAGCTTACCCTACGAGCAGTACTTC
TRBD1	TRBV7-2	.	TRBJ2-7	CASSLGQGSSYEQYF	TGTGCCAGCAGCTTAGGACAGGGGTCATCCTACGAGCAGTACTTC
.	TRBV7-3	.	TRBJ1-1	CASSLVWNTEAFF	TGTGCCAGCAGCTTAGTATGGAACACTGAAGCTTTCTTT
TRBD1	TRBV27	once	TRBJ1-1	CASRPVDRGTEAFF	TGTGCCAGCCGCCCGGTTGACAGGGGAACTGAAGCTTTCTTT
.	TRBV5-1	.	TRBJ2-3	CASSLGAEGTDTQYF	TGCGCCAGCAGCTTGGGCGCCGAAGGCACAGATACGCAGTATTTT
.	TRBV6-6	.	TRBJ2-7	CASRRGQGWGGEQYF	TGTGCCAGCAGACGAGGACAGGGATGGGGGGGCGAGCAGTACTTC
.	TRBV19	.	TRBJ1-5	CASSIIPGGWDSNQPQHF	TGTGCCAGTAGTATAATTCCGGGGGGTTGGGATAGCAATCAGCCCCAGCATTTT
.	TRBV28	.	TRBJ1-2	CASSSPTPQRLREGPGYGYTF	TGTGCCAGCAGTTCTCCCACCCCACAAAGGTTGCGGGAGGGACCGGGGTATGGCTACACCTTC
TRBD1	TRBV7-8	.	TRBJ2-1	CASSIRDSRIGEQFF	TGTGCCAGCAGCATCCGGGACAGCAGAATCGGTGAGCAGTTCTTC
.	TRBV6-6	.	TRBJ2-7	CASSPNFTGMRYEQYF	TGTGCCAGCAGTCCAAACTTTACAGGGATGCGGTACGAGCAGTACTTC